This section outlines one TCR beta chain sequence together with its context. CDR3 length equals 13 residues. V lost 7 bases, J lost 4 bases, and 13 bases lay in between. The germline gives CDR1 MDHEN, CDR2 SYDVKM. These data belong to a study of sequential checkpoint blockade in melanoma. Sequencing was performed with immunoSEQ multiplex PCR; in TCRdb, only in-frame clones are kept and a portion is missing. The sample has some 25,000 clones, approximately 80% seen once. Treatment denoted: randomized to nivolumab then ipilimumab (arm A) or the reverse (arm B). This sequence was found in a human donor with melanoma. This chain links TRBV28 with TRBJ2-5, with TRBD1 as a possible D gene (5 bases). Material: CD8+ T cells sorted from blood (inferred from file names), obtained from a patient given nivolumab and ipilimumab in sequence. The CDR3 sequence is CASKGQLGETQYF. CDR3 DNA sequence: TGTGCCAGCAAGGGGCAGCTAGGAGAGACCCAGTACTTC.